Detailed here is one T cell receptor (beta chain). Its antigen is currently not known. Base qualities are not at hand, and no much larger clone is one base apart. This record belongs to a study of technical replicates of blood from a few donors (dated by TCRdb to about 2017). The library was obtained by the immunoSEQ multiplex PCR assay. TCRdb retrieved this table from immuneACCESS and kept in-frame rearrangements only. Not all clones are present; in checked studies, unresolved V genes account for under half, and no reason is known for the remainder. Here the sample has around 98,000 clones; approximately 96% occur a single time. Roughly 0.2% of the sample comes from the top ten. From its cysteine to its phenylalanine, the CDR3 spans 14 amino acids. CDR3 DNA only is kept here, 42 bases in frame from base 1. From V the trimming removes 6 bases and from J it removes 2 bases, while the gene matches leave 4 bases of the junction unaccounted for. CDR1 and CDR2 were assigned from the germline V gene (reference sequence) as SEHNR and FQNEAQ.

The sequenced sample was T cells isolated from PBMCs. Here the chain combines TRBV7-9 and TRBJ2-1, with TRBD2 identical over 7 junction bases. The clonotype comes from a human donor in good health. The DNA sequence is TGTGCCAGCAGAAAGCTAGCGGCCTACAATGAGCAGTTCTTC. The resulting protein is CASRKLAAYNEQFF.